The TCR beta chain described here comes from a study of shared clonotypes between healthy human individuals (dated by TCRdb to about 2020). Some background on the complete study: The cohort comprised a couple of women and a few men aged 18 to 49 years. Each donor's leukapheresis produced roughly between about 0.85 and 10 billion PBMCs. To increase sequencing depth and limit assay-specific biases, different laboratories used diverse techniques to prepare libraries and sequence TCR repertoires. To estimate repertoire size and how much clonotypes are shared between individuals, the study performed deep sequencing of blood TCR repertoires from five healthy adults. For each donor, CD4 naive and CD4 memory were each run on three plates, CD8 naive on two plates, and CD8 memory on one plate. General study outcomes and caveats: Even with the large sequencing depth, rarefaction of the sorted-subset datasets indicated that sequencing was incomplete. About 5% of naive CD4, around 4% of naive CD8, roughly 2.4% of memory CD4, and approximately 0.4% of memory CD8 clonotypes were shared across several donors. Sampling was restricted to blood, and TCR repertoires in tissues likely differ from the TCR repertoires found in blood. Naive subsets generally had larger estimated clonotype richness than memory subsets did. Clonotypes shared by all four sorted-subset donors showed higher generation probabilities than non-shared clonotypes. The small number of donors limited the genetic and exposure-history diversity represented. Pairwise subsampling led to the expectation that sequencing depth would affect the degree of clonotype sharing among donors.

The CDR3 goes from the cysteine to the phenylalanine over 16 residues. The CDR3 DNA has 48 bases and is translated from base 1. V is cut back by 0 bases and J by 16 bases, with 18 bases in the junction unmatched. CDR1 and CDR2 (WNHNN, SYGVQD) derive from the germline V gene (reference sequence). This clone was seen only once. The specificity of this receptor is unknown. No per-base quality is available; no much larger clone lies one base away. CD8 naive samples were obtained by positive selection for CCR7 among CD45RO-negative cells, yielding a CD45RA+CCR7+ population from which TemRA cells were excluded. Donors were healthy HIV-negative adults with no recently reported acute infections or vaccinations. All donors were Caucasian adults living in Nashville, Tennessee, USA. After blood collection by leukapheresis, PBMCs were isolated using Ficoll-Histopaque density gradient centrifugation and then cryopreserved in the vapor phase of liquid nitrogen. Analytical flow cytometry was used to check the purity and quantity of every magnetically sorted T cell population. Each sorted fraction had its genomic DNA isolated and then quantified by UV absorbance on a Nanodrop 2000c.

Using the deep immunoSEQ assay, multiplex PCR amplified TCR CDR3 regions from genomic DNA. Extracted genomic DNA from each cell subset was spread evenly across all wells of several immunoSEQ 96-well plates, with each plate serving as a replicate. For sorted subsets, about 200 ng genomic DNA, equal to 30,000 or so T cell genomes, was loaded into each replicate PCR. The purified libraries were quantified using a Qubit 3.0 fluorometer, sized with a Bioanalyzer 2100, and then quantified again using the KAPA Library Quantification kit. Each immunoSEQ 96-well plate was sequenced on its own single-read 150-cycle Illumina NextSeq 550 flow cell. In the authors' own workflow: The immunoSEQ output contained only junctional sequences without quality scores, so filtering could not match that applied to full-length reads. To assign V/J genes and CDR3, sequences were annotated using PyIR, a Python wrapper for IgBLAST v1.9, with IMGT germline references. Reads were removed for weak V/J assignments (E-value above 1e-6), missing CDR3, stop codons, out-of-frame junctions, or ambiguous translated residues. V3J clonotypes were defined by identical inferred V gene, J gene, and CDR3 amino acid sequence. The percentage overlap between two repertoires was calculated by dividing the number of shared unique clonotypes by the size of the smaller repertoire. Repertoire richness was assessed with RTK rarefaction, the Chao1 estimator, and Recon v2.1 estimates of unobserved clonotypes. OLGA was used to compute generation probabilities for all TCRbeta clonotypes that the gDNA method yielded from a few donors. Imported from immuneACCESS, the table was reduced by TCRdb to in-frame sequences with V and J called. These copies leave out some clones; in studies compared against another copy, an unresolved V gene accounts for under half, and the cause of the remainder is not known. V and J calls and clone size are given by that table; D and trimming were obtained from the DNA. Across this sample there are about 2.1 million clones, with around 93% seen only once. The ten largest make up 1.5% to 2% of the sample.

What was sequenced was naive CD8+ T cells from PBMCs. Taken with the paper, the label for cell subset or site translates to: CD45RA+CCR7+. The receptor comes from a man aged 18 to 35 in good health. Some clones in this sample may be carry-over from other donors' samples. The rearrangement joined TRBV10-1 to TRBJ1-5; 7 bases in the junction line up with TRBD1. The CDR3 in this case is CASSESSGGRARGCHF. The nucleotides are TGCGCCAGCAGTGAGTCCTCAGGGGGAAGGGCAAGGGGATGCCATTTT.